The clone carrying this T cell receptor (beta chain) showed up just once. This entry comes from a study of blood T cell repertoires in COVID-19. The germline CDR1 and CDR2 sequences are MDHEN and SYDVKM. Trimming shortened V by 3 bases and J by 4 bases, and 13 bases separated the two germline ends. The CDR3 has 15 residues. The study drew participants aged about 18 to 89 years from 20 to 30 US areas. Participant reports of clinical history set cohort assignment. In the original workflow: Estimation of nucleated cell counts was performed using reference gene primer amplification. Sequencing used immunoSEQ multiplex PCR; TCRdb keeps in-frame clones, though not all of them. From that table come the V and J calls and clone size; the DNA was used to work out D and trimming. The sample has 130,000 or so clones, roughly 81% seen once.

Specimen: PBMCs or T cells enriched from blood (not recorded which). The genes are TRBV28 and TRBJ1-3; a weak D match, TRBD1 (6 bases). The clonotype was recovered from a woman aged 45-65 years with acute COVID-19. The chain's CDR3 is CASSFNTGMGNTIYF. CDR3 nucleotides: TGTGCCAGCAGTTTCAACACAGGGATGGGAAACACCATATATTTT.